The 10 T cell receptor beta chains reported below all come from one sample, sequenced in a study of shared clonotypes between healthy human individuals. The protocol was immunoSEQ multiplex PCR, while the TCRdb copy is restricted to in-frame clones and leaves out a portion. Of about 490,000 clones listed, more than 65% are singletons. The sample consisted of PBMCs. These receptors were collected from a woman between 40 and 50 years old in good health. Some clones in this sample may be carry-over from other donors' samples.

This clone was seen more than once but under ten times. A single base is all that separates this from a far larger clone, so a read error is likely. The sample has other DNA sequences that encode this CDR3 too. The rearrangement joins TRBV10-2 to TRBJ2-7, with D possibly called TRBD1 or TRBD2 (5 bases each). Germline V gene sequence: CDR1 WSHSY, CDR2 SAAADI. This CDR3 spans 15 amino acids. Trimming shortened V by 9 bases and J by 0 bases, and 18 bases separated the two germline ends. CDR3 DNA: TGCGCCAGTGGGGGAATTTGGGGAAACTCCTACGAGCAGTACTTC. This codes for CASGGIWGNSYEQYF.

The chain recombines TRBV5-6 with TRBJ1-2; 9 positions match TRBD1. The CDR3 loop spans 14 amino acids. Germline CDR1 reads SGHDT; CDR2 reads YYEEEE. V dropped 4 bases and J dropped 7; count of bases not matched to a gene: 8. The DNA of the CDR3 is TGTGCCAGCAGCGCGGGACAGGGCTTCGGTGGCTACACCTTC. This translates into CASSAGQGFGGYTF.

The rearrangement uses TRBV28 and TRBJ2-5; no clear D gene. The ends were cut back, 1 base at V and 0 bases at J, with 6 bases in the middle. Germline V CDR1 and CDR2: MDHEN, SYDVKM. This CDR3 spans 14 amino acids. DNA for the CDR3: TGTGCCAGCAGTTTATACCAGGACCAAGAGACCCAGTACTTC. Protein: CASSLYQDQETQYF. Drawing the rest from reference TRBV28 and TRBJ2-5, the complete variable domain is DVKVTQSSRYLVKRTGEKVFLECVQDMDHENMFWYRQDPGLGLRLIYFSYDVKMKEKGDIPEGYSVSREKKERFSLILESASTNQTSMYLCASSLYQDQETQYFGPGTRLLVL.

This clone was detected once. A far larger clone is only one base removed, so a read error is likely. This specimen includes other DNA sequences encoding the same CDR3. This sequence joins TRBV6-5 and TRBJ2-5; 7 nucleotides match TRBD1. The germline V gene encodes CDR1 MNHEY and CDR2 SVGAGI. With V trimmed by 6 bases and J by 2 bases, 9 bases remained unmatched. This CDR3 is built from 15 residues. The CDR3 spells CASRETVGQQETQYF. CDR3 bases: TGTGCCAGCAGAGAGACTGTGGGACAGCAAGAGACCCAGTACTTC.

This chain joins TRBV30 and TRBJ1-3, with D tentatively TRBD1 (5 bases). Per the germline V gene, CDR1 is GTSNPN and CDR2 is SVGIG (reference sequence). V was pared by 2 bases and J by 3 bases, with 11 bases between. The CDR3 is made up of 14 amino acids. The CDR3 loop is CAWSPGGDGNTIYF. CDR3 DNA: TGTGCCTGGAGTCCCGGGGGAGATGGAAACACCATATATTTT.

The chain recombines TRBV30 with TRBJ1-1; D unclear. The germline V gene has CDR1 GTSNPN and CDR2 SVGIG (reference sequence). This CDR3 is 13 amino acids long. The V end was cut by 2 bases, the J end by 0 bases, with 7 bases between. The CDR3 DNA reads as TGTGCCTGGAGTTATGGCCTGAACACTGAAGCTTTCTTT. As protein: CAWSYGLNTEAFF.

This clone has only one observation. J is TRBJ1-5 and V is TRBV5-1; D unclear. CDR3 length: 13 residues. Trimming took off 4 bases at V and 0 bases at J, with 5 bases between the two ends. CDR1 and CDR2 from the germline V gene are SGHRS and YFSETQ. CDR3 amino acids: CASSGDSNQPQHF. Written as DNA, the CDR3 is TGCGCCAGCAGCGGAGATAGCAATCAGCCCCAGCATTTT.

This clone was recorded once. This chain connects TRBV14 to TRBJ2-7; D unresolved. Trimming removed 1 base from V and 0 bases from J, with 10 bases in between. Germline V lookup: CDR1 SGHDN, CDR2 FVKESK. CDR3 length: 15 residues. The CDR3 reads CASSQGATFSYEQYF. The CDR3 region has the DNA TGTGCCAGCAGCCAAGGCGCGACATTCTCCTACGAGCAGTACTTC.

This clone was found many times. This sample also contains other DNA sequences that code for the same CDR3. The rearrangement links TRBV30 to TRBJ2-1; the D gene could be TRBD1 or TRBD2 (5 bases each). The CDR3 sequence is 12 residues long. Germline V gene sequence: CDR1 GTSNPN, CDR2 SVGIG (reference sequence). The germline V and J ends were trimmed by 0 bases and 9 bases, with 9 bases remaining between them. CDR3 sequence (DNA): TGTGCCTGGAGTGTATGGGGGAGTGAGCAGTTCTTC. As protein: CAWSVWGSEQFF.

This clone is a singleton in its sample. A far larger clone is one nucleotide away, so this likely arose from a read error. This same CDR3 is encoded by further DNA sequences in the sample. The rearrangement links TRBV28 to TRBJ1-2, with D unclear. The CDR3 is 12 residues long. Germline-derived CDR1 and CDR2 are MDHEN and SYDVKM. CDR3 DNA: TGTGCCAGCAGTTTAAGGCTCTATGGCTATACCTTC. Protein: CASSLRLYGYTF.